What follows describes a single T cell receptor beta chain. Its antigen is not identified. Produced via immunoSEQ multiplex PCR; TCRdb's table is partial and in-frame only. The sample lists about 41,000 clones, over 75% occurring once. The germline V gene encodes CDR1 SGDLS and CDR2 YYNGEE. The V end was cut by 3 bases, the J end by 6 bases, with 18 bases between. The CDR3 contains 16 residues. The data belong to a study of vaccination effects on CD4 cells after COVID-19. Viral peptide pools were used in the ViraFEST assay to expand antigen-specific CD4+ T cells, and sequencing came afterward. Researchers isolated CD4+ T cells once approximately eleven days of culture had elapsed. In the vaccine recipients, nucleocapsid antibodies were negative and there was no prior SARS-CoV-2 infection. IL-2 at approximately 10 IU/ml and peptides at about 10 ug/ml were added to cultured PBMC, fewer than 2.5 million per well. Half the medium was replaced with IL-2 medium on days 3 and 7.

Study observations and caveats: Marked clonal contraction was seen in infection- and vaccine-induced clones late after vaccination. Early post-infection timepoints were missing from the study, which also had few convalescent patients.

Sequencing was performed on CD4+ T cells from PBMCs cultured with HCoV-NL63 spike peptides, taken before COVID-19 vaccination. This sequence joins TRBV9 and TRBJ2-2; D may correspond to TRBD1 or TRBD2 (5 bases each). This receptor was taken from a human donor who received a COVID-19 vaccine. The CDR3 region has the DNA TGTGCCAGCAGCGCTCGAAACCGGGGCCAATCCGGGGAGCTGTTTTTT. It translates to CASSARNRGQSGELFF. Drawing the rest from reference TRBV9 and TRBJ2-2, the complete variable domain is DSGVTQTPKHLITATGQRVTLRCSPRSGDLSVYWYQQSLDQGLQFLIQYYNGEERAKGNILERFSAQQFPDLHSELNLSSLELGDSALYFCASSARNRGQSGELFFGEGSRLTVL.